Below are 7 T cell receptor beta chains sequenced from a single sample in a study of T-cell memory formation after mild COVID-19. In TCRdb, the 5' RACE reads were re-called with MiXCR into one record per CDR3 protein. This table has 220,000 or so distinct CDR3 sequences, over 9% appearing once. Input material: PBMCs or a T cell subset sorted from them (not recorded which). Receptors were obtained from a man aged 18 to 35 who had mild COVID-19 (a few samples of this study predate the infection). Cell type and time point are not known.

V and J are TRBV12-3 or TRBV12-4 and TRBJ2-3, with D perhaps being TRBD1 or TRBD2 (5 bases each). V was shortened by 8 bases and J by 9 bases, with 15 bases between the two germline ends. The CDR3 extends over 12 amino acids. The CDR3: CASGRGPPTQYF. The CDR3 DNA sequence: TGTGCCAGCGGACGGGGACCGCCAACGCAGTATTTT.

This clonotype occurred many times. The chain has TRBV20-1 and TRBJ2-2; no firm D call. Trimming left V 3 bases short and J 1 base short, with 9 bases between. Germline CDR1 is DFQATT and CDR2 is SNEGSKA (reference sequence). There are 14 residues in the CDR3. The CDR3 loop is CSARVPENTGELFF. CDR3 coding DNA: TGCAGTGCTAGGGTCCCGGAGAACACCGGGGAGCTGTTTTTT.

The table lists this clonotype with a few counts. This chain connects TRBV7-2 to TRBJ1-5, with D uncertain. This CDR3 is built from 15 residues. Trimming removed 2 bases at V and 0 bases at J, with 8 bases between. The V gene's germline CDR1 is SGHTA and CDR2 FQGNSA. For the CDR3, the DNA is TGTGCCAGCAGCTTAATGGCGGATAGCAATCAGCCCCAGCATTTT. Protein product: CASSLMADSNQPQHF.

This clonotype has a count of ten or more. The J gene is TRBJ2-1, the V gene TRBV20-1; 8 nucleotides agree with TRBD2. CDR1 DFQATT and CDR2 SNEGSKA come from the germline V gene (reference sequence). V gave up 6 bases and J gave up 6 bases; unmatched junction bases: 7. The CDR3 totals 13 residues. The CDR3 DNA reads TGCAGTGCCCGCCCGGGGGGGATCAATGAGCAGTTCTTC. Translated, it gives CSARPGGINEQFF.

This clonotype was seen a handful of times. The CDR3 spells CASSSVGVGPDTQYF. CDR3 in DNA: TGCGCCAGCAGCTCTGTGGGGGTTGGCCCAGATACGCAGTATTTT. This sequence joins TRBV5-1 and TRBJ2-3; D may correspond to TRBD1 or TRBD2 (5 bases each). CDR3 length: 15 residues. The germline V and J ends were trimmed by 3 bases and 4 bases, with 15 bases remaining between them. Germline values: CDR1 SGHRS, CDR2 YFSETQ.

This clonotype has a handful of counts. This chain connects TRBV11-2 to TRBJ2-3; D not certain. The V and J ends lost 3 bases and 6 bases respectively, with 10 bases between them. This CDR3 region has 13 residues. The germline CDR1 and CDR2 sequences are SGHAT and FQNNGV. CDR3 nucleotides: TGTGCCAGCAGCTTCGTCGGGCGGGATACGCAGTATTTT. Its protein product is CASSFVGRDTQYF.

This clonotype was detected ten times or more. V is TRBV2 and J is TRBJ2-7, with 7 bases aligning to TRBD1. The CDR3 covers 13 residues. V shed 6 bases and J 3 bases; nucleotides not matched to a gene: 5. Germline V gene lookup returns CDR1 SNHLY and CDR2 FYNNEI. The CDR3 is CASRRDSNYEQYV. The CDR3 DNA follows: TGTGCCAGCAGGAGGGACAGTAACTACGAGCAGTACGTC.